Described below is a single TCR beta chain sequence and its context. The data stem from a study of technical replicates of blood from several donors. V lost 5 bases to trimming and J lost 1 base; unmatched junction nucleotides: 2. This CDR3 is 13 amino acids long. Germline V gene lookup returns CDR1 SGHVS and CDR2 FQNEAQ. Repertoires were generated with immunoSEQ multiplex PCR, while TCRdb's copy carries only in-frame clones and drops some. Of under 85,000 clones detected, about 92% appear once; the ten largest clones hold roughly 0.37%. The sample consisted of T cells isolated from PBMCs. V and J are TRBV7-8 and TRBJ2-7; 7 nucleotides line up with TRBD2. The TCR sequence derives from a human donor in good health. The CDR3, as DNA: TGTGCCAGCAGCGGGGGGGATTCCTACGAGCAGTACTTC. The encoded protein is CASSGGDSYEQYF.